Each of the 28 T cell receptor beta chains below was sequenced from the same sample in a study of T cell clonality in common variable immunodeficiency. TCRdb's copy holds only in-frame clones and misses some; the assay was immunoSEQ multiplex PCR. The table lists roughly 40,000 clones, with no singletons. The sequencing input was peripheral blood mononuclear cells. All receptors come from a person aged 18-70 years in good health.

Many counts were recorded for this clone. The CDR3 goes on 3 residues after the read ends, and that part is filled in from the germline J gene. This chain links TRBV20-1 with TRBJ2-2; 8 bases are shared with TRBD1. This CDR3 contains 15 residues. J was trimmed by 5 bases and V by 5 bases; bases with no gene match: 10. CDR1 DFQATT and CDR2 SNEGSKA come from the germline V gene (reference sequence). CDR3 bases read: TGCAGTGCTCCCTTCCAGGGGGCAAGGACCGGGGAG. Translation gives CSAPFQGARTGE. The CDR3 reads in full as CSAPFQGARTGELFF.

Turning to this clone: Sequencing ends 3 residues short of the CDR3 end; the germline J gene provides the rest. This rearrangement joins TRBV5-5 to TRBJ1-5; the D gene is possibly TRBD1 (6 bases). Germline V gene data show CDR1 as SGHKS and CDR2 as YYEKEE (reference sequence). The CDR3 has 15 amino acids. V was trimmed by 4 bases and J by 3 bases, leaving 14 bases between them. The CDR3 bases that were read are TGTGCCAGCAGCCCTAGGGGGTCGGTCAATCAGCCC. Translated, it gives CASSPRGSVNQP. The whole CDR3 protein is CASSPRGSVNQPQHF.

In this sample, this clone turned up many times. The sequenced fragment ends 3 residues before the CDR3 boundary, so the rest is inferred from the germline J gene. The chain joins TRBV6-2 or TRBV6-3 to TRBJ1-2; tentatively, D is TRBD1 (5 bases). There are 17 residues in the CDR3. The germline CDR1 and CDR2 sequences are MNHEY and SVGEGT. Trimming took off 0 bases at V and 5 bases at J, with 19 bases between the two ends. CDR3 residues: CASSYSSRRTLVYGYTF. The sequenced part of the CDR3 DNA is TGTGCCAGCAGTTACTCGTCTCGGAGGACACTCGTTTATGGC.

In its sample, this clone was seen many times. The read halts 3 residues ahead of the CDR3 end, with the missing end drawn from the germline J gene. This chain joins TRBV5-1 and TRBJ2-5, with TRBD1 identical over 11 bases. V was clipped by 0 bases and J by 3 bases; unmatched bases: 4. The CDR3 contains 16 residues. Germline CDR1 is SGHRS and CDR2 is YFSETQ. The sequenced CDR3 bases are TGCGCCAGCAGCTTGGATCCGGGACAGGGGGAAGAGACC. Translating gives CASSLDPGQGEET. From start to end, the CDR3 is CASSLDPGQGEETQYF.

This clone appeared many times. The CDR3 is cut off 3 residues early in the read; its end comes from the germline J gene. This sequence joins TRBV30 and TRBJ1-2; 11 bases agree with TRBD1. V lost 2 bases and J lost 4; bases outside the gene matches: 6. This CDR3 is built from 15 residues. CDR1 is GTSNPN and CDR2 is SVGIG in the germline V gene (reference sequence). CDR3 sequence: CAWSTGTGGRYGYTF. The covered CDR3 bases are TGTGCCTGGAGTACAGGGACAGGGGGTCGCTATGGC.

This clone has only a few counts. The read gets to within 3 residues of the CDR3 end, and the germline J gene fills in the rest. This sequence joins TRBV29-1 and TRBJ2-1; the match to TRBD2 covers 7 bases. This CDR3 contains 13 residues. Germline loops: CDR1 SQVTM, CDR2 ANQGSEA. The V segment lost 2 bases and the J segment 5 bases; nucleotides outside the gene matches: 3. The CDR3 loop is CSVERTSDNEQFF. The CDR3 DNA, read in part, is TGCAGCGTTGAACGGACTAGTGACAATGAG.

This clone was recorded many times. The read comes to an end 3 residues before the CDR3 does, leaving the germline J gene to fill in the end. The rearrangement links TRBV20-1 to TRBJ2-7; 8 nucleotides align to TRBD2. This CDR3 spans 17 amino acids. V lost 5 bases to trimming and J lost 5 bases; unmatched junction nucleotides: 20. Per germline, CDR1 DFQATT and CDR2 SNEGSKA (reference sequence). The DNA read from the CDR3 is TGCAGTGCTGAGGGGGTTGGTAGCGGGGCTCCAATCCACGAG. It translates to CSAEGVGSGAPIHE. The whole CDR3 is CSAEGVGSGAPIHEQYF.

This clone was found many times. Read data end 3 residues before the CDR3 end; the end is taken from the germline J gene. The chain links TRBV6-2 or TRBV6-3 to TRBJ1-5; 8 nucleotides align to TRBD1. V was pared by 7 bases and J by 6 bases, with 8 bases of the junction left unmatched. Germline V gives CDR1 MNHEY, CDR2 SVGEGT. CDR3 length: 14 residues. Here the CDR3 reads CASNGQGKGQPQHF. The part of the CDR3 DNA that was read is TGTGCCAGCAATGGACAGGGAAAGGGTCAGCCC.

This clone came up many times. The CDR3 extends 3 residues past the end of the read, so its final part is completed from the germline J gene. The chain employs TRBV20-1 and TRBJ2-3; perhaps TRBD2 as D (7 bases). This CDR3 contains 17 residues. CDR1 and CDR2 (germline): DFQATT, SNEGSKA (reference sequence). V dropped 0 bases and J dropped 2 bases, with 18 bases sitting between them. This CDR3 is CSARETFGGGFTDTQYF. The part of the CDR3 DNA that was read is TGCAGTGCTAGAGAAACGTTTGGGGGGGGCTTCACAGATACG.

The sample holds many counts of this clone. The CDR3 end lies 3 residues beyond the end of the read and is filled in from the germline J gene. This specimen includes other DNA sequences encoding the same CDR3. V usage is TRBV5-1 and J usage is TRBJ1-3, with 7 positions matching TRBD1. The trim removed 4 bases at V and 0 bases at J, leaving 7 bases unmatched. The CDR3 extends over 16 amino acids. Germline loops: CDR1 SGHRS, CDR2 YFSETQ. CDR3 bases read: TGCGCCAGCAGCCCCGGGGGACAGTACTCTGGAAACACC. Translated: CASSPGGQYSGNT. The full CDR3 protein reads CASSPGGQYSGNTIYF.

This clone was counted many times. The DNA ends 3 residues before the CDR3 does, and the rest of the CDR3 is filled in from the germline J gene. The chain recombines TRBV5-4 with TRBJ2-3; 7 nucleotides match TRBD2. V shed 4 bases, J shed 2 bases, and the junction held 7 bases outside the gene matches. CDR3 length equals 15 residues. The germline CDR1 and CDR2 sequences are SGHNT and YYREEE (reference sequence). This chain's CDR3 is CASSILAEPTDTQYF. Partial CDR3 DNA: TGTGCCAGCAGCATCCTAGCGGAACCCACAGATACG.

This clone came up many times. The read ends 3 residues early relative to the CDR3; the germline J gene fills the gap. The chain uses TRBV5-1 and TRBJ2-1; TRBD1 matches 12 bases. Germline V gives CDR1 SGHRS, CDR2 YFSETQ. Germline trimming cut 8 bases from V and 8 bases from J; bases unmatched to any gene: 8. The CDR3 sequence is 14 residues long. The CDR3 DNA, read in part, is TGCGCCAGTCAACCGGGACAGGGGGCCTATGAG. This codes for CASQPGQGAYE. The entire CDR3 reads CASQPGQGAYEQFF.

This clone was counted ten times or more. The read comes to an end 3 residues before the CDR3 does, leaving the germline J gene to fill in the end. The rearrangement joins TRBV5-1 to TRBJ1-1; tentatively, D is TRBD1 (5 bases). CDR3 length equals 14 residues. Trimming left V 1 base short and J 1 base short, with 8 bases between. Germline-derived CDR1 and CDR2 are SGHRS and YFSETQ. CDR3 DNA (partial): TGCGCCAGCAGCTTGCAGGGCACGAACACTGAA. Protein product: CASSLQGTNTE. From start to end, the CDR3 is CASSLQGTNTEAFF.

This clone has a count of ten or more. The CDR3 end lies 3 residues beyond the end of the read and is filled in from the germline J gene. The chain has TRBV10-1 and TRBJ2-1; a possible D gene is TRBD1 (6 bases). The CDR3 is 16 residues long. V was clipped by 10 bases and J by 6 bases, with 25 bases between them. Per germline, CDR1 WNHNN and CDR2 SYGVQD (reference sequence). CDR3 in amino acids: CATPNCGNRVINEQFF. CDR3 bases read: TGCGCCACGCCCAATTGCGGAAACAGGGTGATCAATGAG.

This clone was counted many times. The read stops 3 residues short of the end of the CDR3; the missing end is completed from the germline J gene. The rearrangement links TRBV28 to TRBJ2-1; 9 bases map to TRBD2. The germline gives CDR1 MDHEN, CDR2 SYDVKM. The CDR3 consists of 15 residues. V lost 7 bases and J lost 8; bases outside the gene matches: 12. CDR3 protein: CASINPGLANDEQFF. The sequenced part of the CDR3 DNA is TGTGCCAGCATCAATCCGGGACTAGCCAACGATGAG. The full variable domain, rest sourced from reference TRBV28 and TRBJ2-1, is DVKVTQSSRYLVKRTGEKVFLECVQDMDHENMFWYRQDPGLGLRLIYFSYDVKMKEKGDIPEGYSVSREKKERFSLILESASTNQTSMYLCASINPGLANDEQFFGPGTRLTVL.

This clone was detected ten times or more. The read halts 3 residues ahead of the CDR3 end, with the missing end drawn from the germline J gene. This sequence joins TRBV20-1 and TRBJ2-3; 8 bases agree with TRBD2. Germline CDR1 and CDR2: DFQATT and SNEGSKA (reference sequence). CDR3 length: 15 amino acids. V lost 3 bases to trimming and J lost 6 bases; unmatched junction nucleotides: 11. The part of the CDR3 DNA that was read is TGCAGTGCTAGTATCCAGCGGGGGCTGTGGGATACG. It is translated as CSASIQRGLWDT. The CDR3, in full, reads CSASIQRGLWDTQYF.

This clone occurred many times. The sequenced CDR3 bases are TGTGCCAGCAGTGAAACCGGACAGGGAGGCAATCAGCCC. Translating gives CASSETGQGGNQP. The CDR3 reads in full as CASSETGQGGNQPQHF. This chain links TRBV6-1 with TRBJ1-5; 8 bases fit TRBD1. The CDR3 is cut off 3 residues early in the read; its end comes from the germline J gene. The CDR3 consists of 16 residues. Trimming removed 2 bases from V and 2 bases from J; junction bases left unmatched: 5. CDR1 and CDR2 (germline): MNHNS, SASEGT.

This clone was counted ten times or more. The sequence runs out 3 residues before the end of the CDR3; the remainder is reconstructed from the germline J gene. The chain joins TRBV5-6 to TRBJ1-2; 8 nucleotides match TRBD1. The CDR3 has 14 residues. Germline V gene data show CDR1 as SGHDT and CDR2 as YYEEEE. The V gene end was trimmed by 0 bases and the J gene end by 4 bases; junction bases not matched to a gene: 2. The CDR3 DNA, read in part, is TGTGCCAGCAGCTTGGGGGACAGGTTCTATGGC. Encoded protein: CASSLGDRFYG. The whole CDR3 protein reads CASSLGDRFYGYTF.

Regarding this clone: The read ends 3 residues shy of where the CDR3 ends; the end is completed using the germline J gene. The chain employs TRBV7-2 and TRBJ1-1; D uncertain. The CDR3 sequence is 14 residues long. Germline V gene data show CDR1 as SGHTA and CDR2 as FQGNSA. The CDR3: CASSLVLAGETAFF. The CDR3 bases that were read are TGTGCCAGCAGCTTAGTACTAGCGGGAGAGACA.

This clone was counted ten times or more. The CDR3 region is CAWSVLRWASGPYEQYF. CDR3 bases read: TGTGCCTGGAGTGTTCTCAGGTGGGCTAGCGGGCCATACGAG. The rearrangement joins TRBV30 to TRBJ2-7; TRBD2 agrees at 8 bases. The read gets to within 3 residues of the CDR3 end, and the germline J gene fills in the rest. This CDR3 spans 17 amino acids. J gave up 4 bases and V 0 bases, and 14 bases lay outside the gene matches. In germline, CDR1 is GTSNPN, CDR2 SVGIG (reference sequence).

This clone appeared many times. The CDR3 end lies 3 residues beyond the end of the read and is filled in from the germline J gene. The J gene is TRBJ1-2, the V gene TRBV7-2, with TRBD1 as a possible D gene (5 bases). The V gene lost 0 bases and the J gene lost 1 base, with 18 bases spanning the gap. The CDR3 sequence is 18 residues long. Germline V gives CDR1 SGHTA, CDR2 FQGNSA. The CDR3 DNA, read in part, is TGTGCCAGCAGCTTAGCCCATAGTTCAGGGAGTGGTAACTATGGC. Its translation: CASSLAHSSGSGNYG. The whole CDR3 is CASSLAHSSGSGNYGYTF.

This clone was recorded many times. The sequenced fragment ends 3 residues before the CDR3 boundary, so the rest is inferred from the germline J gene. The chain links TRBV20-1 to TRBJ1-3; TRBD1 might be the D (6 bases). There are 12 residues in the CDR3. V lost 7 bases and J 3 bases, leaving 10 bases between the germline ends. Germline V gene sequence: CDR1 DFQATT, CDR2 SNEGSKA (reference sequence). The CDR3 DNA, read in part, is TGCAGTGGGCAGGGGATTGGAAACACC. This sequence encodes CSGQGIGNT. The full CDR3 reads CSGQGIGNTIYF.

Notes on this clone: The read is 3 residues too short to cover the CDR3 end, so that end is filled in from the germline J gene. This rearrangement joins TRBV7-6 to TRBJ1-2; unclear D gene. The germline V gene has CDR1 SGHVS and CDR2 FNYEAQ. The CDR3 runs to 13 residues. CDR3 region: CASSNTVTDTYTF. CDR3 DNA, as far as it was read: TGTGCCAGCAGTAATACAGTTACAGATACC.

Concerning this clone itself: Read sequence stops 3 residues before the CDR3 end, and the germline J gene provides the missing end. The chain couples TRBV2 to TRBJ1-5; possible D gene TRBD1, 5 bases. The length of the CDR3 is 12 residues. Trimming took off 6 bases at V and 4 bases at J, with 7 bases between the two ends. Germline lookup yields CDR1 SNHLY and CDR2 FYNNEI. CDR3 DNA, as far as it was read: TGTGCCAGCAGGGCAGGGAATCAGCCC. As protein: CASRAGNQP. The entire CDR3 protein reads CASRAGNQPQHF.

This clone was observed a few times. The CDR3 end falls 3 residues outside the read, so it is completed with the germline J gene. The gene calls are TRBV5-1 and TRBJ2-1; TRBD2 agrees at 11 bases. CDR1 SGHRS and CDR2 YFSETQ come from the germline V gene. After removal of 0 bases from V and 7 bases from J, the junction contained 12 bases not matched to a gene. This CDR3 region has 18 residues. CDR3 DNA, as far as it was read: TGCGCCAGCAGCTTGGGTCTAGCGGGAGGCCGGGATGGGAATGAG. Protein: CASSLGLAGGRDGNE. The whole CDR3 protein is CASSLGLAGGRDGNEQFF.

This clone was seen at least ten times. With the read ending 3 residues before the CDR3 end, the germline J gene is used to fill in that end. The J gene is TRBJ2-7, the V gene TRBV12-3 or TRBV12-4, with 9 bases matching TRBD1. Losses at the gene ends were 5 bases for V and 1 base for J; bases not matched to a gene: 3. This CDR3 has 14 amino acids. CDR3 loop: CASSRDRASYEQYF. The part of the CDR3 DNA that was read is TGTGCCAGCAGTAGGGACAGGGCGTCCTACGAG.

This clone was counted at least ten times. The read ends 3 residues shy of where the CDR3 ends; the end is completed using the germline J gene. V and J are TRBV20-1 and TRBJ1-1, with D perhaps TRBD1 (5 bases). Trimming stripped 3 bases from V and 1 base from J, with 9 bases between. This CDR3 spans 13 amino acids. CDR1 is DFQATT, CDR2 SNEGSKA, per germline (reference sequence). The sequenced part of the CDR3 DNA is TGCAGTGCTAGCGGACACGCGAACACTGAA. It codes for CSASGHANTE. The entire CDR3 sequence reads CSASGHANTEAFF.

This clone was observed at least ten times. Coverage ceases 3 residues before the CDR3 finishes, and the germline J gene fills in the end. The chain combines TRBV18 with TRBJ1-2; D unresolved. The CDR3 consists of 13 residues. Germline-derived CDR1 and CDR2 are KGHSH and LQKENI. V lost 5 bases and J 3 bases, leaving 10 bases between the germline ends. Incomplete CDR3 DNA: TGTGCCAGCTCAGAAACCAGAGACTATGGC. As protein: CASSETRDYG. The full-length CDR3 reads as CASSETRDYGYTF.